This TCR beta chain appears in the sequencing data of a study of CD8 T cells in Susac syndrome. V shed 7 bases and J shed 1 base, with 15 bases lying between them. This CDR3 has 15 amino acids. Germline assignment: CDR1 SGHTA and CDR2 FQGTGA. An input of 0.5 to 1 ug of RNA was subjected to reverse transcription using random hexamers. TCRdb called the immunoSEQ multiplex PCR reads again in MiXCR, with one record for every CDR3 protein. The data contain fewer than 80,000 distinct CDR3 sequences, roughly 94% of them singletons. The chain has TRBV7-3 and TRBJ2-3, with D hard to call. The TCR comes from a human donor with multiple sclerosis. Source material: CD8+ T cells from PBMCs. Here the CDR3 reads CASTTYGGGTDTQYF. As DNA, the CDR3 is TGTGCCAGCACCACTTACGGTGGAGGCACAGATACGCAGTATTTT.